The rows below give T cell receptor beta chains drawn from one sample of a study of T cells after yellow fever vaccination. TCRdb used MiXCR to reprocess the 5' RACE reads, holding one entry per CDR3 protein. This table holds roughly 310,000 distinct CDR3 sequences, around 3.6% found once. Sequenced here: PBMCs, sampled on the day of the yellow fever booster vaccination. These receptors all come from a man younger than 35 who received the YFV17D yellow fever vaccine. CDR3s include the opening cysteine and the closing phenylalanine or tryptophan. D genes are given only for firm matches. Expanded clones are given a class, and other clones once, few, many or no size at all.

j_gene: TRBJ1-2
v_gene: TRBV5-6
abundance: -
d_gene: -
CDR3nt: TGTGCCAGCAGCCCATTTAGCCCTGAGTCCGGCTATGGCTACACCTTC
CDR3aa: CASSPFSPESGYGYTF

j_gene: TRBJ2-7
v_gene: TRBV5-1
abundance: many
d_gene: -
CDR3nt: TGCGCCAGCAGCTTGAGTGTCGACAGGTCCTTGTCCTACGAGCAGTACTTC
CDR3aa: CASSLSVDRSLSYEQYF

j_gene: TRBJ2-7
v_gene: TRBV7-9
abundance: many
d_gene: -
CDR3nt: TGTGCCAGCAGCTTAGTTCTGAACGAGCAGTACTTC
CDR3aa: CASSLVLNEQYF

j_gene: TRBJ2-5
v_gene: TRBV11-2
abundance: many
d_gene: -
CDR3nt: TGTGCCAGCAGCTTAGAAGTTTTGAAAATGGAGACCCAGTACTTC
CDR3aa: CASSLEVLKMETQYF

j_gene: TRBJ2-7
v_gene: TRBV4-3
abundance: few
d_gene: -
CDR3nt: TGCGCCAGCAGCCCTAGAGTAGACTCCTACCACTCCTACGAGCAGTACTTC
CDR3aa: CASSPRVDSYHSYEQYF

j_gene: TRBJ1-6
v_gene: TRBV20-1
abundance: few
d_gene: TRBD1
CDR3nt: TGCAGTGCTAGTACAGGGGGCGGCGATTCACCCCTCCACTTT
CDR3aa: CSASTGGGDSPLHF

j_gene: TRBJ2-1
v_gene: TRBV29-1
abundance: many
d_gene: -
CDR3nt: TGCAGCGTTGAAATAGGCTACAATGAGCAGTTCTTC
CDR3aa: CSVEIGYNEQFF

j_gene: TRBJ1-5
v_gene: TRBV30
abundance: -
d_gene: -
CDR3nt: TGTGCCGCCTCTGGGGGGGCCAATCAGCCCCAGCATTTT
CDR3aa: CAASGGANQPQHF

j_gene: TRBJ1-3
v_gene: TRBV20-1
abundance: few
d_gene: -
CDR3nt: TGCAGTGCTAGCAAAAACAGGGTTGGAAACACCATATATTTT
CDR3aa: CSASKNRVGNTIYF

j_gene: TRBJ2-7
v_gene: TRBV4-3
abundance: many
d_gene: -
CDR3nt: TGCGCCAGCAGCCAAGACCGGCAGGGGTTCCACGAGCAGTACTTC
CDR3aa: CASSQDRQGFHEQYF

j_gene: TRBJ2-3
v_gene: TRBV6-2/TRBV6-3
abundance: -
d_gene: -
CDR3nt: TGTGCCAGCAGTTACTATACAGACACAGATACGCAGTATTTT
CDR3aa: CASSYYTDTDTQYF